This T cell receptor beta chain was retrieved from a study of CD8+ T cells in alopecia areata. Study at large: Treated patients swallowed 5 to 10 mg of oral tofacitinib twice daily. Once tofacitinib had been taken for 6 to 18 months, 6 months off drug followed.

Once RNA had been extracted, it was reverse transcribed into cDNA to act as the sequencing template. Produced via immunoSEQ multiplex PCR; TCRdb's table is partial and in-frame only. Counted here are under 200,000 clones, around three fifths occurring once; the ten biggest clones make up 12% to 15%. A remark on this clone: Its antigen is still unknown.

The germline gives CDR1 SGHTA, CDR2 FQGNSA. This CDR3 region has 16 residues. V was pared by 3 bases and J by 3 bases, with 7 bases of the junction left unmatched. Findings of the study overall: More clonal than normal scalp was lesional scalp, particularly alopecia totalis/universalis.

Specified treatment: oral pan-JAK inhibitor, 5-10 mg twice daily. The rearrangement joins TRBV7-2 to TRBJ2-1; 8 nucleotides align to TRBD2. The specimen comprised CD4+ T cells sorted from blood, sampled at week 24, from a patient treated with tofacitinib. This TCR was sampled from a human donor with alopecia areata. The CDR3 loop reads CASSFQAGANYNEQFF. CDR3 DNA: TGTGCCAGCAGCTTCCAAGCGGGGGCCAACTACAATGAGCAGTTCTTC.